Here is one T cell receptor beta chain with its context. Its cognate antigen is unknown. This sample was included in a study of T cells in Graves' hyperthyroidism and ophthalmopathy. Researchers took RNA transcripts and amplified the TCR beta CDR3 regions from them. With the HTBI primer set, the TCR CDR3 went through a first round of RT-PCR. TCRdb ran MiXCR on the multiplex PCR reads and lists one entry per CDR3 protein. The data contain over 650,000 distinct CDR3 sequences, about 17% of them singletons. Study results and limitations: Clonotypes that were expanded in thyroid above 0.001 mostly appeared in blood too. Stable hyperthyroidism was separated from ophthalmopathy by a model based on 13 V-J features.

Sequenced: blood. The source of this sequence is a man between 18 and 35 years old with Graves' hyperthyroidism.

CDR3 bases: TGCAGTGCTAGAGGGCTAGCGGGGGGCTCAGATACGCAGTATTTT. This sequence encodes CSARGLAGGSDTQYF. The V call is TRBV20-1, the J call TRBJ2-3; 11 positions agree with TRBD2. Germline CDR1 DFQATT, CDR2 SNEGSKA (reference sequence). CDR3 length equals 15 residues. V gave up 1 base and J gave up 4 bases; unmatched junction bases: 4.